A selection of T cell receptor beta chains follows, all from one sample in a study of Graves' ophthalmopathy and Graves' hyperthyroidism. Using its own MiXCR run on the multiplex PCR reads, TCRdb lists one record per CDR3 protein. The table has over a million distinct CDR3 sequences, about two fifths seen once; the top ten hold around 10%. Sequenced input: peripheral blood or thyroid tissue (not recorded which). These receptors were collected from an adult man with Graves' hyperthyroidism. CDR3s include the opening cysteine and the closing phenylalanine or tryptophan. The D gene is left open where the match is weak. Size is omitted from some rows. Given values are once, few, many or a class for expanded clones.

d_call: -
clone_size: few
j_call: TRBJ1-1
v_call: TRBV5-8
cdr3_aa: CASSTWGNTEAFF

d_call: TRBD2
clone_size: -
j_call: TRBJ2-5
v_call: TRBV12-3/TRBV12-4
cdr3_aa: CASSLQTSGRGETQYF

d_call: -
clone_size: -
j_call: TRBJ1-6
v_call: TRBV2
cdr3_aa: CALSYNSPLHF

d_call: TRBD1
clone_size: many
j_call: TRBJ1-1
v_call: TRBV20-1
cdr3_aa: CSASGDRSNTEAFF

d_call: -
clone_size: -
j_call: TRBJ1-2
v_call: TRBV7-2
cdr3_aa: CASSLVGGFQVYGYTF

d_call: -
clone_size: many
j_call: TRBJ2-7
v_call: TRBV29-1
cdr3_aa: CSVEMGGGGEYF

d_call: -
clone_size: -
j_call: TRBJ1-1
v_call: TRBV12-3/TRBV12-4
cdr3_aa: CASTKAAGGNTEAFF

d_call: -
clone_size: -
j_call: TRBJ2-7
v_call: TRBV7-2
cdr3_aa: CASSLPGTVVYEQYF

d_call: -
clone_size: many
j_call: TRBJ2-5
v_call: TRBV7-8
cdr3_aa: CASSLEREQTQYF

d_call: -
clone_size: many
j_call: TRBJ2-7
v_call: TRBV5-6
cdr3_aa: CASSFRQNYEQYF

d_call: -
clone_size: -
j_call: TRBJ2-7
v_call: TRBV19
cdr3_aa: CASSAALGAYEQYF

d_call: -
clone_size: -
j_call: TRBJ2-7
v_call: TRBV29-1
cdr3_aa: CSVALGGRPYEQYF

d_call: -
clone_size: few
j_call: TRBJ2-5
v_call: TRBV30
cdr3_aa: CACEGEGQETQYF

d_call: -
clone_size: few
j_call: TRBJ1-5
v_call: TRBV20-1
cdr3_aa: CSARDGGWRGNQPQHF

d_call: -
clone_size: -
j_call: TRBJ1-2
v_call: TRBV7-8
cdr3_aa: CASSFGTPFLDGYTF

d_call: -
clone_size: few
j_call: TRBJ1-1
v_call: TRBV29-1
cdr3_aa: CSVGVGGEAATFF

d_call: -
clone_size: many
j_call: TRBJ1-5
v_call: TRBV9
cdr3_aa: CASSGGGGRQPQHF

d_call: -
clone_size: -
j_call: TRBJ1-2
v_call: TRBV12-3/TRBV12-4
cdr3_aa: CASNEWDGYTF

d_call: -
clone_size: few
j_call: TRBJ1-1
v_call: TRBV7-2
cdr3_aa: CASSLVGREGPAGTEAFF

d_call: -
clone_size: few
j_call: TRBJ1-6
v_call: TRBV20-1
cdr3_aa: CSAEDRSYNSPLHF

d_call: TRBD2
clone_size: few
j_call: TRBJ2-7
v_call: TRBV7-9
cdr3_aa: CASSSVPSGYEQYF

d_call: -
clone_size: few
j_call: TRBJ1-2
v_call: TRBV12-3/TRBV12-4
cdr3_aa: CASTLGANYGYTF

d_call: TRBD1
clone_size: few
j_call: TRBJ2-5
v_call: TRBV10-3
cdr3_aa: CASRGQVRDIETQYF

d_call: TRBD2
clone_size: -
j_call: TRBJ2-7
v_call: TRBV6-2/TRBV6-3
cdr3_aa: CASSYSGTRDYEQYF

d_call: TRBD1
clone_size: -
j_call: TRBJ1-1
v_call: TRBV5-1
cdr3_aa: CASSWGTGGLMNTEAFF

d_call: -
clone_size: -
j_call: TRBJ2-5
v_call: TRBV10-3
cdr3_aa: CASAKARSVGSQETQYF

d_call: -
clone_size: many
j_call: TRBJ1-2
v_call: TRBV4-3
cdr3_aa: CASSQDRGGGYTF

d_call: -
clone_size: many
j_call: TRBJ2-7
v_call: TRBV7-9
cdr3_aa: CASSLFSRLRSYEQYF

d_call: -
clone_size: -
j_call: TRBJ2-5
v_call: TRBV15
cdr3_aa: CATSTSSGRYF

d_call: TRBD2
clone_size: -
j_call: TRBJ2-2
v_call: TRBV6-1
cdr3_aa: CASSTPLAGGPGELFF

d_call: -
clone_size: many
j_call: TRBJ1-5
v_call: TRBV20-1
cdr3_aa: CSAHLGRGNSNQPQHF

d_call: -
clone_size: many
j_call: TRBJ2-7
v_call: TRBV7-9
cdr3_aa: CAAETSYEQYF

d_call: TRBD2
clone_size: many
j_call: TRBJ2-7
v_call: TRBV7-2
cdr3_aa: CASSPRVAGGEQYF

d_call: -
clone_size: few
j_call: TRBJ2-7
v_call: TRBV7-9
cdr3_aa: CASSTGPVRNEQYF

d_call: TRBD1
clone_size: many
j_call: TRBJ1-5
v_call: TRBV4-3
cdr3_aa: CASSQDRNQPQHF

d_call: -
clone_size: -
j_call: TRBJ2-4
v_call: TRBV2
cdr3_aa: CASTTGAKNIQYF

d_call: -
clone_size: few
j_call: TRBJ1-5
v_call: TRBV7-9
cdr3_aa: CASSDQGLEPQHF

d_call: TRBD1
clone_size: many
j_call: TRBJ1-2
v_call: TRBV9
cdr3_aa: CASSADRAANYGYTF

d_call: -
clone_size: -
j_call: TRBJ1-2
v_call: TRBV29-1
cdr3_aa: CSVVFRGLGNYGYTF

d_call: -
clone_size: -
j_call: TRBJ2-7
v_call: TRBV12-3/TRBV12-4
cdr3_aa: CASSLSRGALTEHYF

d_call: -
clone_size: few
j_call: TRBJ1-4
v_call: TRBV7-9
cdr3_aa: CASSLDSGTRTEKLFF

d_call: TRBD1
clone_size: -
j_call: TRBJ2-2
v_call: TRBV20-1
cdr3_aa: CSARDQGANTGELFF

d_call: -
clone_size: few
j_call: TRBJ2-5
v_call: TRBV12-3/TRBV12-4
cdr3_aa: CASSFRLRETQYF

d_call: -
clone_size: -
j_call: TRBJ2-1
v_call: TRBV25-1
cdr3_aa: CAPRGSGPPTFF

d_call: -
clone_size: -
j_call: TRBJ2-5
v_call: TRBV5-6
cdr3_aa: CASSLFQGRKTQYF

d_call: TRBD1
clone_size: many
j_call: TRBJ1-1
v_call: TRBV5-1
cdr3_aa: CASSARQGARTEAFF

d_call: -
clone_size: many
j_call: TRBJ2-7
v_call: TRBV7-2
cdr3_aa: CASSLARSYEQYF

d_call: -
clone_size: many
j_call: TRBJ1-1
v_call: TRBV5-1
cdr3_aa: CASSKLRAETNTEAFF

d_call: -
clone_size: -
j_call: TRBJ1-3
v_call: TRBV4-3
cdr3_aa: CASSQETFGASSGNTIYF

d_call: TRBD1
clone_size: -
j_call: TRBJ1-2
v_call: TRBV29-1
cdr3_aa: CSVGRGLRDVGYTF

d_call: -
clone_size: once
j_call: TRBJ1-3
v_call: TRBV29-1
cdr3_aa: CSVEKRGTSSGNTIYF

d_call: -
clone_size: many
j_call: TRBJ2-7
v_call: TRBV10-3
cdr3_aa: CAKRQVYEQYF

d_call: -
clone_size: -
j_call: TRBJ1-2
v_call: TRBV15
cdr3_aa: CATSRAMQAGNTF

d_call: -
clone_size: -
j_call: TRBJ2-2
v_call: TRBV5-4
cdr3_aa: CASSSLAQSTGELFF

d_call: TRBD1
clone_size: many
j_call: TRBJ2-5
v_call: TRBV2
cdr3_aa: CASEDRQGTTETQYF

d_call: TRBD2
clone_size: -
j_call: TRBJ2-7
v_call: TRBV10-2
cdr3_aa: CASRKVSGGTYEQYF

d_call: -
clone_size: many
j_call: TRBJ2-2
v_call: TRBV15
cdr3_aa: CATSRASGTVTGELFF

d_call: -
clone_size: few
j_call: TRBJ2-5
v_call: TRBV2
cdr3_aa: CASSELGGSGQPQYF

d_call: TRBD2
clone_size: -
j_call: TRBJ2-5
v_call: TRBV7-9
cdr3_aa: CASSQEEGTSGGQETQYF